These T cell receptor beta chains were read from a single sample in a study of blood T cell repertoires in COVID-19. TCRdb's copy holds only in-frame clones and misses some; the assay was immunoSEQ multiplex PCR. This table holds some 190,000 clones, approximately 80% found once. Sequenced: PBMCs or T cells enriched from blood (not recorded which). The origin of the receptors is a man younger than 45 with acute COVID-19. The CDR3 runs from the conserved cysteine through the conserved F or W. The D gene is left open where the match is weak. Rows may omit the clone size; those that give it use once, few, many or a size class.

>TRBD2|TRBV19|TRBJ2-2|few
CAGRAGANTGELFF
TGTGCCGGGAGGGCAGGCGCGAACACCGGGGAGCTGTTTTTT
>TRBD1|TRBV6-1|TRBJ1-1|-
CASSEEGADTEAFF
TGTGCCAGCAGTGAAGAGGGGGCAGACACTGAAGCTTTCTTT
>TRBD1|TRBV5-1|TRBJ1-2|-
CASSLAGGYGYTF
TGCGCCAGCAGCTTGGCAGGGGGCTATGGCTACACCTTC
>TRBD1|TRBV10-3|TRBJ1-2|-
CATSGQGAYGYTF
TGTGCCACCTCGGGACAGGGGGCTTACGGCTACACCTTC
>-|TRBV3-1/TRBV3-2|TRBJ1-1|-
CASSQDSTGEAFF
TGTGCCAGCAGCCAAGACTCGACGGGAGAAGCTTTCTTT
>-|TRBV7-9|TRBJ1-4|-
CASSLSLEQGPEKLFF
TGTGCCAGCAGCCTCAGTCTCGAACAGGGTCCTGAAAAACTGTTTTTT
>-|TRBV6-1|TRBJ1-4|once
CASSELGGMDEKLFF
TGTGCCAGCAGTGAACTCGGGGGGATGGATGAAAAACTGTTTTTT
>-|TRBV12-3/TRBV12-4|TRBJ2-1|-
CASSLGQRDEQFF
TGTGCCAGCAGTTTAGGACAAAGAGATGAGCAGTTCTTC
>-|TRBV10-3|TRBJ1-2|-
CAIRDAELYSYGYTF
TGTGCCATCAGGGATGCCGAGTTATACAGCTATGGCTACACCTTC
>-|TRBV2|TRBJ2-2|once
CASSEEAARGSTGELFF
TGTGCCAGCAGTGAAGAAGCGGCCAGAGGGAGCACCGGGGAGCTGTTTTTT
>-|TRBV6-5|TRBJ1-5|-
CASRSYDSNQPQHF
TGTGCCAGCAGATCCTACGATAGCAATCAGCCCCAGCATTTT
>-|TRBV5-1|TRBJ1-5|few
CASSLRSGDQPQHF
TGCGCCAGCAGCTTGCGTTCCGGAGATCAGCCCCAGCATTTT
>-|TRBV11-3|TRBJ2-1|-
CASSLEGGNEQFF
TGTGCCAGCAGCTTAGAAGGGGGCAATGAGCAGTTCTTC
>-|TRBV2|TRBJ1-2|-
CASSSTGTGGYTF
TGTGCCAGCAGCTCTACAGGGACGGGTGGCTACACCTTC
>-|TRBV30|TRBJ2-7|-
CAWSEVGEQYF
TGTGCCTGGAGTGAAGTCGGCGAGCAGTACTTC
>-|TRBV7-2|TRBJ2-5|few
CASSERTSATQYF
TGTGCCAGCAGCGAACGTACTAGTGCGACCCAGTACTTC
>-|TRBV7-2|TRBJ2-3|-
CASSLGRLGTQYF
TGTGCCAGCAGCTTAGGAAGACTAGGTACGCAGTATTTT
>-|TRBV19|TRBJ1-1|-
CASSITGDTEAFF
TGTGCCAGTAGTATAACGGGGGACACTGAAGCTTTCTTT
>-|TRBV7-2|TRBJ1-5|-
CASSLGVPYSNQPQHF
TGTGCCAGCAGCTTAGGAGTCCCCTATAGCAATCAGCCCCAGCATTTT
>-|TRBV19|TRBJ2-7|-
CAVSTGLPYEQYF
TGTGCCGTTTCAACAGGGTTGCCCTACGAGCAGTACTTC
>TRBD1|TRBV24-1|TRBJ2-3|-
CATAPRGQGTDTQYF
TGTGCCACCGCGCCGAGGGGACAGGGGACAGATACGCAGTATTTT
>TRBD2|TRBV10-2|TRBJ2-1|many
CASSEGLAGGQNEQFF
TGCGCCAGCAGTGAAGGTCTAGCGGGGGGGCAAAATGAGCAGTTCTTC
>TRBD1|TRBV6-4|TRBJ1-5|-
CASREDRAHQPQHF
TGTGCCAGCAGGGAAGACAGGGCCCATCAGCCCCAGCATTTT
>TRBD2|TRBV28|TRBJ2-3|-
CASSSSTSGPLDTQYF
TGTGCCAGCAGTTCCTCGACTAGCGGACCCCTCGATACGCAGTATTTT
>TRBD1|TRBV7-3|TRBJ1-2|once
CASSLTPQGEAYGYTF
TGTGCCAGCAGCTTAACTCCCCAGGGGGAGGCCTATGGCTACACCTTC
>-|TRBV4-2|TRBJ1-6|-
CASSQEGVGNSPLHF
TGTGCCAGCAGCCAAGAAGGAGTTGGTAATTCACCCCTCCACTTT
>TRBD1|TRBV19|TRBJ1-2|few
CASSIPSGTGIRSNYGYTF
TGTGCCAGTAGTATCCCATCCGGGACAGGCATCAGGTCTAACTATGGCTACACCTTC
>-|TRBV11-2|TRBJ2-3|-
CASSLDRVSTDTQYF
TGTGCCAGCAGCTTGGACAGAGTAAGCACAGATACGCAGTATTTT
>TRBD1|TRBV3-1/TRBV3-2|TRBJ1-2|-
CASSRGQGAGNYGYTF
TGTGCCAGCAGCAGGGGACAGGGCGCCGGAAACTATGGCTACACCTTC
>-|TRBV6-5|TRBJ1-6|-
CASSYERTAVSPLHF
TGTGCCAGCAGTTACGAGAGGACAGCAGTTTCACCCCTCCACTTT
>-|TRBV3-1/TRBV3-2|TRBJ2-2|-
CASSRKTVTASNTGELFF
TGTGCCAGCAGCCGCAAGACCGTGACAGCTTCGAACACCGGGGAGCTGTTTTTT
>-|TRBV14|TRBJ1-1|-
CASSQNGGVRTEAFF
TGTGCCAGCAGCCAAAACGGGGGGGTCCGCACTGAAGCTTTCTTT
>-|TRBV5-1|TRBJ1-1|-
CASSTQGVNTEAFF
TGCGCCAGCAGCACCCAAGGGGTGAACACTGAAGCTTTCTTT
>-|TRBV5-1|TRBJ1-2|few
CASSLRQGNYGYTF
TGCGCCAGCAGCTTACGGCAGGGAAACTATGGCTACACCTTC
>-|TRBV7-9|TRBJ2-1|few
CASSFNEYNEQFF
TGTGCCAGCAGCTTCAACGAGTACAATGAGCAGTTCTTC
>TRBD1|TRBV7-2|TRBJ1-5|-
CASSGTGEINQPQHF
TGTGCCAGCAGCGGGACAGGCGAGATCAATCAGCCCCAGCATTTT
>TRBD1|TRBV7-6|TRBJ1-2|-
CASRGGRGDGYTF
TGTGCCAGCAGAGGGGGCAGGGGTGATGGCTACACCTTC
>-|TRBV12-3/TRBV12-4|TRBJ1-2|-
CASSLRIGGYTF
TGTGCCAGCAGTTTAAGAATCGGTGGCTACACCTTC
>-|TRBV28|TRBJ1-3|-
CASSLSVAGSGNTIYF
TGTGCCAGCAGTTTATCTGTCGCGGGGTCGGGAAACACCATATATTTT
>TRBD1|TRBV18|TRBJ1-4|few
CASSPTGNEKLFF
TGTGCCAGCTCACCGACAGGGAATGAAAAACTGTTTTTT
>-|TRBV7-2|TRBJ2-7|-
CASSLDLRSYEQYF
TGTGCCAGCAGTTTGGACTTGCGCTCCTACGAGCAGTACTTC
>TRBD1|TRBV7-6|TRBJ1-1|-
CASSLGPPVTGNPTEAFF
TGTGCCAGCAGCTTAGGACCACCGGTGACAGGGAATCCCACTGAAGCTTTCTTT
>-|TRBV6-5|TRBJ1-2|-
CASSLIDRRGYTF
TGTGCCAGCAGTTTAATCGACAGGCGAGGCTACACCTTC
>-|TRBV11-1|TRBJ2-7|-
CASSGGAYEQYF
TGTGCCAGCAGCGGGGGCGCCTACGAGCAGTACTTC
>-|TRBV21-1|TRBJ2-5|once
CASSKLPQGSWLETQYF
TGTGCCAGCAGCAAACTCCCTCAGGGGTCATGGTTGGAGACCCAGTACTTC
>-|TRBV6-4|TRBJ1-6|-
CASSEGSRSPLHF
TGTGCCAGCAGTGAGGGCAGCCGATCACCCCTCCACTTT
>-|TRBV7-2|TRBJ1-2|-
CASSPLNWGYTF
TGTGCCAGCAGCCCTCTGAACTGGGGCTACACCTTC
>-|TRBV9|TRBJ1-6|once
CASSREGGSIYSPLHF
TGTGCCAGCAGCCGGGAGGGGGGCAGCATTTATTCACCCCTCCACTTT